The 10 T cell receptor beta chains below come from one sample, sequenced in a study of blood T cell repertoires in COVID-19. The method was immunoSEQ multiplex PCR; TCRdb's version includes in-frame clones alone and lacks a portion of them. This table has more than 35,000 clones, 89% appearing once. The sequenced sample was peripheral blood. The receptors originated from a human donor in a cohort sampled during active COVID-19.

The chain employs TRBV5-4 and TRBJ2-5, with 12 bases aligning to TRBD2. The J segment lost 5 bases and the V segment lost 3 bases, leaving 11 bases of the junction unmatched. CDR1 and CDR2 (germline): SGHNT, YYREEE (reference sequence). This CDR3 has 17 amino acids. Here the CDR3 reads CASSSGTSGWGGETQYF. DNA of the CDR3: TGTGCCAGCAGCTCAGGGACTAGCGGGTGGGGCGGGGAGACCCAGTACTTC.

The V gene is TRBV11-2, the J gene TRBJ2-7; D possibly corresponds to TRBD2 (6 bases). Germline lookup yields CDR1 SGHAT and CDR2 FQNNGV. V shed 1 base and J shed 3 bases, with 16 bases lying between them. This CDR3 is 16 amino acids long. The DNA of the CDR3 is TGTGCCAGCAGCTTAGCGGGCGCGGGGTCTCACTACGAGCAGTACTTC. It codes for CASSLAGAGSHYEQYF.

This chain joins TRBV2 and TRBJ2-7; the match to TRBD2 covers 13 bases. Per germline, CDR1 SNHLY and CDR2 FYNNEI. After removal of 8 bases from V and 7 bases from J, the junction contained 5 bases not matched to a gene. This CDR3 is built from 13 residues. CDR3: CASLTSGGGEQYF. The CDR3 nucleotides read TGTGCCAGCTTAACTAGCGGGGGGGGTGAGCAGTACTTC.

V usage is TRBV9 and J usage is TRBJ2-5; weak D call: TRBD1 (5 bases). This CDR3 is 14 amino acids long. With 0 bases removed from V and 1 base from J, the gap between germline ends came to 7 bases. Looked up from germline, CDR1 is SGDLS and CDR2 is YYNGEE. The CDR3 sequence is CASSVADSQETQYF. CDR3 nucleotide sequence: TGTGCCAGCAGCGTAGCAGACAGCCAAGAGACCCAGTACTTC.

This chain uses TRBV6-5 with TRBJ1-6; no reliable D call. V dropped 2 bases and J dropped 9 bases, with 11 bases sitting between them. The CDR3 sequence is 14 residues long. CDR1 and CDR2 from the germline V gene are MNHEY and SVGAGI. The CDR3 region is CASSYDNRGSPLHF. The CDR3 DNA is TGTGCCAGCAGTTACGATAATAGAGGTTCACCCCTCCACTTT.

This clone turned up a few times. The V call is TRBV7-9, the J call TRBJ1-2; 7 bases agree with TRBD1. This CDR3 spans 14 amino acids. CDR1 is SEHNR and CDR2 is FQNEAQ in the germline V gene (reference sequence). With 5 bases clipped from V and 4 bases from J, the junction kept 7 bases outside the gene matches. The CDR3 loop is CASSRQGGGYGYTF. The CDR3 region has the DNA TGTGCCAGCAGCCGCCAGGGGGGAGGCTATGGCTACACCTTC.

The chain joins TRBV6-2 or TRBV6-3 to TRBJ2-1; no clear D gene. Between the trimmed V and J ends, which lost 2 bases and 5 bases, there was a span of 16 bases. The germline V gene has CDR1 MNHEY and CDR2 SVGEGT. The CDR3 extends over 16 amino acids. The CDR3 spells CASSYIAEPPHNEQFF. The CDR3 DNA sequence: TGTGCCAGCAGTTACATTGCCGAGCCGCCGCACAATGAGCAGTTCTTC.

The gene calls are TRBV4-1 and TRBJ2-7; TRBD1 matches 7 bases. Germline values: CDR1 MGHRA, CDR2 YSYEKL. CDR3 length equals 15 residues. Germline trimming cut 1 base from V and 4 bases from J; bases unmatched to any gene: 7. DNA of the CDR3: TGCGCCAGCAGCCAAGGACAGGGAGAAGGGTACGAGCAGTACTTC. Translating gives CASSQGQGEGYEQYF.

The chain carries TRBV19 and TRBJ2-1; unclear D gene. Deletions cut 7 bases from V and 6 bases from J, with 4 bases between. The CDR3 totals 10 residues. Looked up from germline, CDR1 is LNHDA and CDR2 is SQIVND (reference sequence). The CDR3 region has the DNA TGTGCCAGTAAGAGCAATGAGCAGTTCTTC. Translated: CASKSNEQFF.

This chain's CDR3 is CASSLYPGLLNTGELFF. CDR3 bases: TGTGCCAGCAGTTTATACCCGGGACTCTTGAACACCGGGGAGCTGTTTTTT. The chain employs TRBV27 and TRBJ2-2; a weak D match, TRBD2 (6 bases). CDR1 and CDR2 from the germline V gene are MNHEY and SMNVEV (reference sequence). V was cut by 1 base and J by 1 base, with 13 bases left in between. This CDR3 is built from 17 residues.